The rows below give T cell receptor beta chains drawn from one sample of a study of control samples from healthy donors and cancer patients. Sequenced by immunoSEQ multiplex PCR; TCRdb stores in-frame clones only, minus some. This table has about 83,000 clones, around 92% appearing once. The material sequenced was blood. All receptors come from a man aged 45 to 65 in good health. CDR3s include the opening cysteine and the closing phenylalanine or tryptophan. A D gene is named only where the DNA matches it firmly. Where a row states a size, it is once, few, many or the class of an expanded clone; other rows omit it.

.	TRBJ1-5	TRBD1	TRBV6-1	CASSAGTGLLREPQHF	TGTGCCAGCAGTGCTGGGACAGGCCTTCTCAGGGAGCCCCAGCATTTT
.	TRBJ2-2	TRBD1	TRBV6-5	CASSPTGGGEELFF	TGTGCCAGCAGTCCGACAGGGGGTGGTGAGGAGCTGTTTTTT
.	TRBJ1-1	.	TRBV3-1/TRBV3-2	CASSQGRVPGVAFF	TGTGCCAGCAGCCAAGGCAGGGTTCCAGGAGTAGCTTTCTTT
.	TRBJ1-5	.	TRBV27	CASREWNGGQPQHF	TGTGCCAGCAGAGAGTGGAATGGGGGTCAGCCCCAGCATTTT
.	TRBJ1-2	TRBD1	TRBV7-9	CASSYTGDGYTF	TGTGCCAGCAGCTATACAGGGGATGGCTACACCTTC
.	TRBJ1-4	.	TRBV2	CASNSIPRTNEKLFF	TGTGCCAGCAACTCGATTCCGCGCACTAATGAAAAACTGTTTTTT
.	TRBJ1-4	TRBD1	TRBV9	CASANTGQEKLFF	TGTGCCTCAGCAAATACGGGACAGGAAAAACTGTTTTTT
.	TRBJ2-3	TRBD2	TRBV29-1	CSVSRPGGVQDTQYF	TGCAGCGTATCAAGGCCCGGGGGGGTACAAGATACGCAGTATTTT
once	TRBJ1-5	TRBD1	TRBV6-5	CASTQGAGGQPQHF	TGTGCCAGCACACAGGGGGCCGGGGGTCAGCCCCAGCATTTT
.	TRBJ1-6	.	TRBV4-3	CASSQSPTPGHVSNSPLHF	TGCGCCAGCAGCCAAAGTCCCACTCCAGGGCACGTTAGTAATTCACCCCTCCACTTT
.	TRBJ2-1	TRBD2	TRBV19	CARASWGRGGRNEQFF	TGTGCCCGTGCCTCCTGGGGGCGGGGGGGCCGGAATGAGCAGTTCTTC
.	TRBJ2-2	.	TRBV7-8	CASSLGAAGELFF	TGTGCCAGCAGCTTAGGAGCAGCCGGGGAGCTGTTTTTT
.	TRBJ2-5	.	TRBV12-3/TRBV12-4	CASRDSIRTQYF	TGTGCCAGCAGGGACAGTATTCGGACCCAGTACTTC
.	TRBJ2-5	.	TRBV5-6	CASSLWLMETQYF	TGTGCCAGCAGCTTGTGGCTGATGGAGACCCAGTACTTC
.	TRBJ1-2	.	TRBV5-1	CASSDWDAVRGYGYTF	TGCGCCAGCAGCGACTGGGACGCAGTACGGGGCTATGGCTACACCTTC
.	TRBJ1-2	.	TRBV30	CAWGIRGGSGGYTF	TGTGCCTGGGGTATCAGGGGAGGCTCGGGAGGCTACACCTTC
.	TRBJ2-7	.	TRBV27	CASSSPRSGVTYEQYF	TGTGCCAGCAGTTCTCCTAGGTCGGGGGTTACCTACGAGCAGTACTTC
.	TRBJ2-2	.	TRBV5-6	CASSWTYNTGELFF	TGTGCCAGCAGCTGGACCTATAACACCGGGGAGCTGTTTTTT
.	TRBJ1-1	.	TRBV12-3/TRBV12-4	CASSFNGREAFF	TGTGCCAGCAGTTTTAATGGCAGGGAAGCTTTCTTT
.	TRBJ1-2	.	TRBV4-1	CASSQEGTMGSDYGYTF	TGCGCCAGCAGCCAAGAGGGGACAATGGGTTCTGACTATGGCTACACCTTC
.	TRBJ2-3	.	TRBV7-9	CASSFGPVGDTQYF	TGTGCCAGCAGCTTTGGACCCGTGGGCGATACGCAGTATTTT
.	TRBJ1-1	.	TRBV19	CASTFNANTEAFF	TGTGCCAGTACTTTTAACGCGAACACTGAAGCTTTCTTT
.	TRBJ2-1	.	TRBV7-2	CASSFLSNEQFF	TGTGCCAGCAGCTTTTTGTCAAATGAGCAGTTCTTC
once	TRBJ1-5	TRBD1	TRBV4-1	CASSQEKGQESQPQHF	TGCGCCAGCAGCCAAGAGAAGGGACAGGAAAGTCAGCCCCAGCATTTT
.	TRBJ1-4	.	TRBV7-2	CASSARGGGGEKLFF	TGTGCCAGCAGCGCTCGGGGGGGCGGGGGTGAAAAACTGTTTTTT
.	TRBJ1-2	.	TRBV5-6	CASRLGLGDYGYTF	TGTGCCAGCCGATTGGGATTGGGGGATTATGGCTACACCTTC
.	TRBJ2-5	.	TRBV6-2/TRBV6-3	CASSSTPRVQETQYF	TGTGCCAGCAGTTCTACCCCTAGGGTCCAAGAGACCCAGTACTTC
.	TRBJ2-5	.	TRBV11-2	CASSPRRPQVSETQYF	TGTGCCAGCAGCCCCCGCAGGCCGCAAGTCTCAGAGACCCAGTACTTC
.	TRBJ2-2	TRBD1	TRBV11-2	CASRRDRGFTGELFF	TGTGCCAGCAGGAGAGACAGGGGGTTCACCGGGGAGCTGTTTTTT
.	TRBJ1-3	.	TRBV2	CASSDKRGSGNTIYF	TGTGCCAGCAGTGATAAAAGGGGCTCTGGAAACACCATATATTTT
.	TRBJ2-4	.	TRBV7-2	CASSRREKGVQYF	TGTGCCAGCAGCCGCCGGGAGAAGGGGGTTCAGTACTTC
.	TRBJ1-1	.	TRBV14	CASSQGQGTVAEAFF	TGTGCCAGCAGCCAAGGTCAGGGTACGGTAGCTGAAGCTTTCTTT
.	TRBJ2-1	TRBD2	TRBV27	CASHFSGTNLYNEQFF	TGTGCCAGCCACTTTTCCGGGACTAACCTCTACAATGAGCAGTTCTTC
.	TRBJ2-6	.	TRBV9	CASSVGGSGANVLTF	TGTGCCAGCAGCGTAGGGGGGTCTGGGGCCAACGTCCTGACTTTC
.	TRBJ2-1	TRBD2	TRBV9	CASSPTASGSSYNEQFF	TGTGCCAGCAGCCCGACCGCTAGCGGTTCTTCCTACAATGAGCAGTTCTTC
.	TRBJ1-5	TRBD1	TRBV11-2	CASSQGGQPQHF	TGTGCCAGCAGCCAAGGGGGCCAGCCCCAGCATTTT
once	TRBJ2-5	.	TRBV5-1	CASSLVLEDETQYF	TGCGCCAGCAGCTTGGTCCTAGAAGATGAGACCCAGTACTTC
.	TRBJ2-2	.	TRBV27	CASSPIAGKSNTGELFF	TGTGCCAGCAGCCCTATCGCGGGGAAGTCGAACACCGGGGAGCTGTTTTTT
.	TRBJ1-5	TRBD1	TRBV30	CAWSPGTGRNQPQHF	TGTGCCTGGAGCCCCGGGACAGGGAGAAATCAGCCCCAGCATTTT
.	TRBJ1-2	.	TRBV6-6	CASSYSLQGNYGYTF	TGTGCCAGCAGTTACTCCCTCCAGGGAAACTATGGCTACACCTTC
.	TRBJ2-4	TRBD1	TRBV7-2	CASSLDRGPDIQYF	TGTGCCAGCAGCCTTGACAGGGGGCCGGACATTCAGTACTTC
.	TRBJ2-7	.	TRBV5-6	CASSGRLGSYEQYF	TGTGCCAGCAGCGGCCGACTCGGCTCCTACGAGCAGTACTTC
.	TRBJ2-6	.	TRBV27	CASSWQGMSSGANVLTF	TGTGCCAGCAGTTGGCAGGGGATGTCCTCTGGGGCCAACGTCCTGACTTTC
.	TRBJ1-1	.	TRBV11-2	CASSFQTANTEAFF	TGTGCCAGCAGCTTCCAGACAGCGAACACTGAAGCTTTCTTT
.	TRBJ2-3	.	TRBV19	CASSPLRGDTQYF	TGTGCCAGTAGTCCACTCAGGGGAGATACGCAGTATTTT
.	TRBJ2-7	TRBD1	TRBV5-1	CASSGTGDPSSYEQYF	TGCGCCAGCAGCGGGACAGGGGACCCAAGCTCCTACGAGCAGTACTTC